These 13 T cell receptor beta chains share one sample of origin, sequenced in a study of blood T cell repertoires in COVID-19. Sequencing was performed with immunoSEQ multiplex PCR; in TCRdb, only in-frame clones are kept and a portion is missing. Of about 98,000 clones in the sample, roughly 80% were seen once. The sample taken for sequencing was peripheral blood. The receptor source for this set is an older man with active or convalescent COVID-19.

This chain uses TRBV7-9 with TRBJ2-7; 7 nucleotides line up with TRBD1. J lost 3 bases, V lost 5 bases, and 4 bases had no gene match. Per the germline V gene, CDR1 is SEHNR and CDR2 is FQNEAQ (reference sequence). The CDR3 spans 13 residues. The CDR3 spells CASSTGQLYEQYF. CDR3 coding DNA: TGTGCCAGCAGCACGGGACAGCTCTACGAGCAGTACTTC. Full variable domain (remainder filled in from reference TRBV7-9 and TRBJ2-7): DTGVSQNPRHKITKRGQNVTFRCDPISEHNRLYWYRQTLGQGPEFLTYFQNEAQLEKSRLLSDRFSAERPKGSFSTLEIQRTEQGDSAMYLCASSTGQLYEQYFGPGTRLTVT.

The chain couples TRBV28 to TRBJ1-5; 10 nucleotides match TRBD1. Germline values: CDR1 MDHEN, CDR2 SYDVKM. This CDR3 region has 15 residues. V lost 4 bases to trimming and J lost 4 bases; unmatched junction nucleotides: 4. The CDR3 sequence: CASSWTGGGNQPQHF. In DNA, the CDR3 is TGTGCCAGCAGTTGGACAGGGGGAGGGAATCAGCCCCAGCATTTT.

This chain links TRBV9 with TRBJ2-6; D not resolved. V lost 3 bases and J 0 bases, leaving 7 bases between the germline ends. The CDR3 consists of 15 residues. Germline loops: CDR1 SGDLS, CDR2 YYNGEE. CDR3 sequence: CASSEQISGANVLTF. In nucleotides, the CDR3 is TGTGCCAGCAGCGAACAGATCTCTGGGGCCAACGTCCTGACTTTC.

This chain joins TRBV6-4 and TRBJ2-6, with D possibly being TRBD1 (6 bases). Germline CDR1 reads MRHNA; CDR2 reads SNTAGT. Trimming took off 8 bases at V and 2 bases at J, with 13 bases between the two ends. This CDR3 is built from 15 residues. For the CDR3, the DNA is TGTGCCAGCGCGGAACAGGGAGCTGGGGCCAACGTCCTGACTTTC. Protein sequence: CASAEQGAGANVLTF.

The J gene is TRBJ2-7, the V gene TRBV12-2; TRBD1, the D gene given by the table, was not confirmed from the DNA. TRBV12-2 is termed a pseudogene. The CDR3 runs to 16 residues. The CDR3, as DNA: TGTGCAAGTCGCTCAGAGACGCCGGGACAGACCTACGAGCAGTACTTC. Residues: CASRSETPGQTYEQYF.

This clone was picked up a small number of times. The chain is built from TRBV9 and TRBJ1-3, with D maybe TRBD1 (5 bases). CDR3 length equals 13 residues. Trimming took off 7 bases at V and 0 bases at J, with 8 bases between the two ends. The germline gives CDR1 SGDLS, CDR2 YYNGEE. The CDR3, as DNA: TGTGCCAGCGGGAGGGGCTCTGGAAACACCATATATTTT. This codes for CASGRGSGNTIYF.

J is TRBJ2-1 and V is TRBV7-6; D not resolved. The CDR3 consists of 15 residues. From germline, CDR1 is SGHVS and CDR2 FNYEAQ. The germline V and J ends were trimmed by 1 base and 4 bases, with 11 bases remaining between them. Here the CDR3 reads CASSLGGLLYNEQFF. In nucleotides, the CDR3 is TGTGCCAGCAGCTTAGGCGGTCTCCTTTACAATGAGCAGTTCTTC.

This clone is a singleton in its sample. This chain uses TRBV2 with TRBJ2-5; the match to TRBD2 covers 9 bases. Germline V gives CDR1 SNHLY, CDR2 FYNNEI. The CDR3 covers 17 residues. Trimming removed 6 bases from V and 2 bases from J; junction bases left unmatched: 13. The CDR3 reads CASSRIPGLAQQETQYF. The CDR3 coding sequence is TGTGCCAGCAGCCGGATACCTGGACTAGCGCAGCAAGAGACCCAGTACTTC.

The V gene is TRBV14, the J gene TRBJ2-5; TRBD2 matches at 9 bases. Trimming removed 7 bases from V and 0 bases from J; junction bases left unmatched: 12. CDR3 size: 17 residues. Germline lookup yields CDR1 SGHDN and CDR2 FVKESK. The CDR3 loop is CASKVNRASGDQETQYF. The CDR3 bases are TGTGCCAGCAAGGTTAACAGGGCTAGCGGGGACCAAGAGACCCAGTACTTC.

This clone was found once. The chain carries TRBV5-8 and TRBJ1-4, with D uncertain. V dropped 4 bases and J dropped 8 bases, with 15 bases sitting between them. The CDR3 length is 14 residues. Germline CDR1 SGHTS, CDR2 YDEGEE. CDR3 in amino acids: CASSAGRPTEKLFF. CDR3 sequence (DNA): TGTGCCAGCAGCGCCGGGAGACCAACCGAAAAACTGTTTTTT.

The chain has TRBV6-5 and TRBJ2-7, with D possibly matching TRBD2 (6 bases). This CDR3 is built from 16 residues. Germline loops: CDR1 MNHEY, CDR2 SVGAGI. Trimming pared 4 bases from V and 4 bases from J, leaving 20 bases between. The CDR3 sequence: CASSSGAGWGVYEQYF. CDR3 DNA sequence: TGTGCCAGCAGTTCCGGGGCAGGGTGGGGGGTTTACGAGCAGTACTTC.

The count of this clone is one. The genes are TRBV9 and TRBJ1-3; TRBD1 agrees at 7 bases. Germline loops: CDR1 SGDLS, CDR2 YYNGEE. There are 16 residues in the CDR3. V lost 7 bases and J lost 0; bases outside the gene matches: 10. The DNA of the CDR3 is TGTGCCAGCGCGCCGAGGGGACAGAGCTCTGGAAACACCATATATTTT. This translates into CASAPRGQSSGNTIYF. Looking up the rest from reference TRBV9 and TRBJ1-3 gives the full variable domain: DSGVTQTPKHLITATGQRVTLRCSPRSGDLSVYWYQQSLDQGLQFLIQYYNGEERAKGNILERFSAQQFPDLHSELNLSSLELGDSALYFCASAPRGQSSGNTIYFGEGSWLTVV.

This chain uses TRBV7-9 with TRBJ2-2; the D gene is possibly TRBD1 (6 bases). The CDR3 contains 14 residues. Germline CDR1 and CDR2: SEHNR and FQNEAQ (reference sequence). V lost 3 bases and J lost 4, with 9 bases in between. This CDR3 is CASSFQGFTGELFF. The CDR3, as DNA: TGTGCCAGCAGCTTCCAGGGGTTCACCGGGGAGCTGTTTTTT.